The rows below give T cell receptor beta chains drawn from one sample of a study of vaccination effects on CD4 cells after COVID-19. Sequencing used immunoSEQ multiplex PCR; TCRdb keeps in-frame clones, though not all of them. Among some 74,000 clones listed, over 70% were seen once. Their antigen targets remain unknown. Sample: CD4+ T cells from PBMCs cultured with HCoV-229E spike peptides, taken after COVID-19 vaccination. These receptors originate from a human donor who received a COVID-19 vaccine. Each CDR3 is given with its conserved first and last residue.

TRBV18	TRBJ2-5	CASSPYQGGEGETQYF
TRBV4-1	TRBJ1-1	CASTGRSMNTEAFF
TRBV6-6	TRBJ2-5	CASSYSAGQETQYF
TRBV2	TRBJ1-2	CASRAMTGNYGYTF
TRBV21-1	TRBJ1-3	CASSAQGASGNTIYF
TRBV4-1	TRBJ1-2	CASSQEANTEYYGYTF
TRBV5-8	TRBJ1-5	CASSYVTGHGQPQHF
TRBV7-9	TRBJ2-5	CASSPPGQAQETQYF
TRBV19	TRBJ1-6	CASSRTNYNSPLHF
TRBV14	TRBJ1-2	CASSPNRSPGGYTF
TRBV6-5	TRBJ1-1	CASRAGATEAFF
TRBV30	TRBJ2-6	CAWTLRGRTGANVLTF
TRBV7-9	TRBJ1-1	CASSLNRGNTEAFF
TRBV6-5	TRBJ2-2	CATASGRVVRAELFF
TRBV11-1	TRBJ2-4	CASGRVAGLQYF